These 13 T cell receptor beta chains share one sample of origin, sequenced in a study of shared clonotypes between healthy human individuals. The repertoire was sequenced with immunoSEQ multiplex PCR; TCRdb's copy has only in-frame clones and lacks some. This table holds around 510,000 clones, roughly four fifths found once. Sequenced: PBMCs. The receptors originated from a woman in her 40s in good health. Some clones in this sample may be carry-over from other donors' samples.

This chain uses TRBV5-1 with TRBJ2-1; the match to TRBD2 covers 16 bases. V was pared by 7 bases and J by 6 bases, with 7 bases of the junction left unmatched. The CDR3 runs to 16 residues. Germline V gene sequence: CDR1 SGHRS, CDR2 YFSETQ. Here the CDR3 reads CASHPGTSGRANEQFF. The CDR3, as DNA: TGCGCCAGCCACCCCGGGACTAGCGGGAGGGCCAATGAGCAGTTCTTC.

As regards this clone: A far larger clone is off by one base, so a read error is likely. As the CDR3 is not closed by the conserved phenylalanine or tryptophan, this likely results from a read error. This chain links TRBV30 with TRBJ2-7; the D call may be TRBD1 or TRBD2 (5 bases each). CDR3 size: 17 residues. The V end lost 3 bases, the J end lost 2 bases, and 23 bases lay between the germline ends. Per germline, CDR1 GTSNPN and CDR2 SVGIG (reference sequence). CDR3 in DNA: TGTGCCTGGAGGGGGGACCACGGGACGTTAAGACCCTACGAGCAGTACTTA. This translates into CAWRGDHGTLRPYEQYL.

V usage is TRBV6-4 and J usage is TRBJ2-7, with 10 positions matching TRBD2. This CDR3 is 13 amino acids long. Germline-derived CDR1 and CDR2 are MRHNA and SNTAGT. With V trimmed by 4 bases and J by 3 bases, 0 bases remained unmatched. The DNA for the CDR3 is TGTGCCAGCAGTGTAGCGGGAGGCTACGAGCAGTACTTC. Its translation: CASSVAGGYEQYF.

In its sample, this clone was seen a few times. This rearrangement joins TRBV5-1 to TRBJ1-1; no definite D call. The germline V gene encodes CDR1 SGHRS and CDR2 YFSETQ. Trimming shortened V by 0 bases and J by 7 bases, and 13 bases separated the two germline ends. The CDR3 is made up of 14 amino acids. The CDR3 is CASSLALPDGEAFF. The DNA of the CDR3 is TGCGCCAGCAGCTTGGCCCTCCCGGACGGTGAAGCTTTCTTT.

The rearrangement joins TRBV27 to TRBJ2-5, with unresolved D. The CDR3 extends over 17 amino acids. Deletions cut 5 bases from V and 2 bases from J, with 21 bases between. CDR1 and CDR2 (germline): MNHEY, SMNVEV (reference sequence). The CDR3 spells CASSRVLISTGQETQYF. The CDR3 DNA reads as TGTGCCAGCAGTCGGGTTCTGATATCGACCGGGCAAGAGACCCAGTACTTC.

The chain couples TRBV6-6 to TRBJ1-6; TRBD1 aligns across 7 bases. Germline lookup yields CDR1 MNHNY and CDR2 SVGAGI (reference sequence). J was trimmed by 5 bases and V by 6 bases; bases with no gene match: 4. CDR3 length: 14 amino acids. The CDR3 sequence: CASRLQGNNSPLHF. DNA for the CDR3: TGTGCCAGCAGACTACAGGGGAATAATTCACCCCTCCACTTT.

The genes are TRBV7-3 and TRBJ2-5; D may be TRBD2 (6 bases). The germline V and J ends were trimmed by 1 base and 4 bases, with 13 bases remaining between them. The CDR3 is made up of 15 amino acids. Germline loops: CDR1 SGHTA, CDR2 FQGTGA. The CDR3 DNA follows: TGTGCCAGCAGCTTAATCGGGAGTCGGGGAGAGACCCAGTACTTC. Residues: CASSLIGSRGETQYF.

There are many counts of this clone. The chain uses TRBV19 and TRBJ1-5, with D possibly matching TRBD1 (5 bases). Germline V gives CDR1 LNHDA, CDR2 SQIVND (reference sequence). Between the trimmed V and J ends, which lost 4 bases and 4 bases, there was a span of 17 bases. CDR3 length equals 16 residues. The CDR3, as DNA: TGTGCCAGTAGTAAAGGGACGGAATACTCGAATCAGCCCCAGCATTTT. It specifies CASSKGTEYSNQPQHF.

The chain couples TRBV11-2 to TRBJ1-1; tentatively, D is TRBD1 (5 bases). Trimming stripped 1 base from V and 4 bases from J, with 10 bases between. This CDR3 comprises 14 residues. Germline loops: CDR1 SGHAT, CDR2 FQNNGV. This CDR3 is CASSLGGTGTEAFF. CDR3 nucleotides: TGTGCCAGCAGCTTAGGGGGGACGGGCACTGAAGCTTTCTTT.

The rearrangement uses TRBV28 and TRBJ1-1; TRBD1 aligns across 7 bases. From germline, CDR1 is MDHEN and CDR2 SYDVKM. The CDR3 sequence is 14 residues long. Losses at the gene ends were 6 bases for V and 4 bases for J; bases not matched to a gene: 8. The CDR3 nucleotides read TGTGCCAGCAGCAAACCACAGGGGTTCACTGAAGCTTTCTTT. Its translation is CASSKPQGFTEAFF.

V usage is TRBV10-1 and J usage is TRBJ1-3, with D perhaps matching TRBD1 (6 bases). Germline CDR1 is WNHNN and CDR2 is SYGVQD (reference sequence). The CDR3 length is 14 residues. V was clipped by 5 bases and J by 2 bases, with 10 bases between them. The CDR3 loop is CASSTGSAGNTIYF. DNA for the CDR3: TGCGCCAGCAGTACAGGGTCGGCTGGAAACACCATATATTTT.

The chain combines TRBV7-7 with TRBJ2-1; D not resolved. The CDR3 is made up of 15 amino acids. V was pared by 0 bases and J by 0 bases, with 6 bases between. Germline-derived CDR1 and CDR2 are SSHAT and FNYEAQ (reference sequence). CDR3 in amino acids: CASSLAGSSYNEQFF. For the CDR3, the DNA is TGTGCCAGCAGCTTAGCGGGGTCCTCCTACAATGAGCAGTTCTTC.

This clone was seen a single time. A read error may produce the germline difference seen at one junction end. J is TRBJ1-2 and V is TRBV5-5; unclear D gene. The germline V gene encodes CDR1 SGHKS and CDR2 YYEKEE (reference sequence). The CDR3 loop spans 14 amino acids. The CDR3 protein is CTSSLGLSGWSYTF. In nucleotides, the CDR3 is TGTACCAGCAGCTTGGGATTGTCCGGGTGGAGCTACACCTTC.